This T cell receptor (beta chain) was retrieved from a study of glioma-infiltrating T cells after dendritic cell vaccination. Germline V CDR1 and CDR2: SEHNR, FQNEAQ (reference sequence). This CDR3 comprises 18 residues. Germline trimming cut 6 bases from V and 2 bases from J; bases unmatched to any gene: 14. This clone was seen a few times. The table came from immunoSEQ multiplex PCR; TCRdb's copy has only in-frame clones and leaves some out. The table lists fewer than 85,000 clones, about 80% of them singletons. The source is a human donor with glioblastoma. This specimen consisted of blood, obtained before dendritic cell vaccination. The rearrangement uses TRBV7-9 and TRBJ2-1; 9 nucleotides align to TRBD1. DNA for the CDR3: TGTGCCAGCAGGAATAATGCTGGACAGGGGAAGGCCTACAATGAGCAGTTCTTC. Its protein product is CASRNNAGQGKAYNEQFF.